This entry lists 14 T cell receptor beta chains sequenced from one sample in a study of T cells in Graves' hyperthyroidism and ophthalmopathy. Amplification of TCR beta CDR3 regions was performed using RNA transcripts as template. Primed by the HTBI set, a first-round RT-PCR was run on the TCR CDR3. MiXCR was run by TCRdb on the multiplex PCR reads, yielding one entry per CDR3 protein. In the table there are hundreds of thousands of distinct CDR3 sequences, roughly 14% of which are singletons. Sequencing was performed on blood. The source of these receptors is a man younger than 35 with Graves' ophthalmopathy.

This chain uses TRBV9 with TRBJ1-2; D not resolved. Per the germline V gene, CDR1 is SGDLS and CDR2 is YYNGEE. CDR3 length: 14 residues. Deletions cut 0 bases from V and 4 bases from J, with 10 bases between. The CDR3 DNA reads TGTGCCAGCAGCGTAGATCTGGGAGGCTATGGCTACACCTTC. Amino acids: CASSVDLGGYGYTF.

The chain links TRBV4-1 to TRBJ2-5; D call uncertain. This CDR3 is 17 amino acids long. Germline V gene lookup returns CDR1 MGHRA and CDR2 YSYEKL. The V and J ends lost 3 bases and 4 bases respectively, with 21 bases between them. CDR3 bases: TGCGCCAGCAGCCATCGCTCCGGGCCTCGGTTTAGAGAGACCCAGTACTTC. It specifies CASSHRSGPRFRETQYF.

This clonotype came up a few times. CDR3 bases: TGCGCCAGCAGCCAGAGTGTGGGGTTTTTAGAGACCCAGTACTTC. Residues: CASSQSVGFLETQYF. The chain is built from TRBV4-1 and TRBJ2-5; the D is unclear. Germline CDR1 is MGHRA and CDR2 is YSYEKL. V dropped 3 bases and J dropped 4 bases, with 15 bases sitting between them. The CDR3 contains 15 residues.

This clonotype was counted only a few times. This chain uses TRBV20-1 with TRBJ1-1; tentative D call: TRBD1 (5 bases). The CDR3 spans 12 residues. Trimming took off 2 bases at V and 3 bases at J, with 7 bases between the two ends. Germline V gene data show CDR1 as DFQATT and CDR2 as SNEGSKA (reference sequence). In DNA, the CDR3 is TGCAGTGCTAGACTAGGGGACACTGAAGCTTTCTTT. Translated: CSARLGDTEAFF.

Note on this clonotype: A read error may be the cause here, since a much bigger clone is one base away. This chain links TRBV7-2 with TRBJ1-2; TRBD1 might be the D (5 bases). This CDR3 contains 13 residues. Germline values: CDR1 SGHTA, CDR2 FQGNSA. Trimming shortened V by 8 bases and J by 4 bases, and 14 bases separated the two germline ends. The CDR3 here is CASGEGTPYGYTF. The CDR3 DNA sequence: TGTGCCAGCGGGGAGGGGACGCCCTATGGCTACACCTTC.

The chain couples TRBV6-4 to TRBJ2-5, with a tentative D call TRBD2 (6 bases). This CDR3 comprises 12 residues. The germline V and J ends were trimmed by 8 bases and 1 base, with 8 bases remaining between them. Germline CDR1 reads MRHNA; CDR2 reads SNTAGT. The CDR3: CASSGLQETQYF. CDR3 nucleotides: TGTGCCAGCTCGGGACTCCAAGAGACCCAGTACTTC.

This chain links TRBV19 with TRBJ2-7, with D possibly called TRBD1 or TRBD2 (5 bases each). V was trimmed by 4 bases and J by 3 bases, leaving 16 bases between them. This CDR3 spans 15 amino acids. Germline CDR1 and CDR2: LNHDA and SQIVND (reference sequence). This CDR3 is CASSTIAGTGYEQYF. In nucleotides, the CDR3 is TGTGCCAGTAGTACAATCGCCGGGACGGGCTACGAGCAGTACTTC. Full variable domain (outside the CDR3, taken from reference TRBV19 and TRBJ2-7): DGGITQSPKYLFRKEGQNVTLSCEQNLNHDAMYWYRQDPGQGLRLIYYSQIVNDFQKGDIAEGYSVSREKKESFPLTVTSAQKNPTAFYLCASSTIAGTGYEQYFGPGTRLTVT.

The count of this clonotype is one. This rearrangement joins TRBV7-9 to TRBJ2-1, with 12 bases fitting TRBD2. CDR3 length equals 15 residues. Per germline, CDR1 SEHNR and CDR2 FQNEAQ (reference sequence). J gave up 8 bases and V 5 bases, and 7 bases lay outside the gene matches. The CDR3 DNA is TGTGCCAGCAGCCCCAGACTAGCGGGAGACGATGAGCAGTTCTTC. Translating gives CASSPRLAGDDEQFF.

This clonotype turned up a few times. This sequence joins TRBV9 and TRBJ1-5; TRBD1 might be the D (6 bases). The V end lost 2 bases, the J end lost 0 bases, and 9 bases lay between the germline ends. Per the germline V gene, CDR1 is SGDLS and CDR2 is YYNGEE. The CDR3 covers 15 residues. The chain's CDR3 is CASSVGGSSNQPQHF. The CDR3 nucleotides are TGTGCCAGCAGCGTGGGGGGCTCTAGCAATCAGCCCCAGCATTTT.

The table lists this clonotype with many counts. This rearrangement joins TRBV10-3 to TRBJ1-6; 8 bases align to TRBD1. V shed 5 bases, J shed 4 bases, and the junction held 4 bases outside the gene matches. This CDR3 spans 15 amino acids. From germline, CDR1 is ENHRY and CDR2 SYGVKD. CDR3 in DNA: TGTGCCATCAGTCCAGGGACAGGATATAATTCACCCCTCCACTTT. Residues: CAISPGTGYNSPLHF.

This clonotype was recorded many times. This rearrangement joins TRBV2 to TRBJ2-5; D uncertain. The CDR3 is made up of 12 amino acids. Between the trimmed V and J ends, which lost 6 bases and 1 base, there was a span of 6 bases. Germline V gene data show CDR1 as SNHLY and CDR2 as FYNNEI. The CDR3 protein is CASRRTQETQYF. The CDR3 DNA follows: TGTGCCAGCAGACGGACCCAAGAGACCCAGTACTTC.

J is TRBJ2-1 and V is TRBV20-1, with TRBD2 matching 9 bases. Trimming took 2 bases from V and 2 from J; bases not matched to a gene: 13. The CDR3 is made up of 18 amino acids. The germline gives CDR1 DFQATT, CDR2 SNEGSKA (reference sequence). This chain's CDR3 is CSARIGTGLAGPYNEQFF. The CDR3 DNA reads as TGCAGTGCTAGAATTGGAACGGGGCTAGCGGGACCCTACAATGAGCAGTTCTTC.

This clonotype has ten or more counts. The rearrangement links TRBV29-1 to TRBJ2-5; D is unresolved. CDR1 SQVTM and CDR2 ANQGSEA come from the germline V gene. The CDR3 length is 12 residues. Trimming removed 2 bases from V and 1 base from J, with 5 bases in between. CDR3 region: CSVEPGQETQYF. The CDR3 bases are TGCAGCGTTGAACCGGGCCAAGAGACCCAGTACTTC.

CDR3 in DNA: TGTGCCAGTAGTATCGCCAACCTTGGGGAGACCCAGTACTTC. Protein: CASSIANLGETQYF. The rearrangement uses TRBV19 and TRBJ2-5; D is uncertain. CDR1 is LNHDA, CDR2 SQIVND, per germline (reference sequence). Trimming took off 3 bases at V and 5 bases at J, with 13 bases between the two ends. The CDR3 length is 14 residues. The full variable domain, its missing parts supplied by reference TRBV19 and TRBJ2-5, is DGGITQSPKYLFRKEGQNVTLSCEQNLNHDAMYWYRQDPGQGLRLIYYSQIVNDFQKGDIAEGYSVSREKKESFPLTVTSAQKNPTAFYLCASSIANLGETQYFGPGTRLLVL.